Each of the 12 T cell receptor beta chains below was sequenced from the same sample in a study of PD-1 blockade in classical Hodgkin lymphoma. Measured with immunoSEQ multiplex PCR; TCRdb has only the in-frame clones, and not every one. The sample shows about 27,000 clones, 78% of them seen only once. The patients all showed relapse after autologous stem cell transplantation, while their brentuximab vedotin exposure varied. Sequences were derived from peripheral blood mononuclear cells (PBMCs), sampled before the second cycle of nivolumab. The receptors derive from a human donor with classical Hodgkin lymphoma.

The J gene is TRBJ2-5, the V gene TRBV9, with a possible D match to TRBD2 (7 bases). The CDR3 totals 15 residues. V dropped 3 bases and J dropped 5 bases, with 17 bases sitting between them. The germline CDR1 and CDR2 sequences are SGDLS and YYNGEE. The CDR3 is CASSAAPGGVETQYF. CDR3 nucleotides: TGTGCCAGCAGCGCCGCCCCGGGGGGCGTGGAGACCCAGTACTTC.

The CDR3 spells CASTLRDRAYEQYF. CDR3 DNA: TGTGCCAGCACCTTGCGGGACAGGGCCTACGAGCAGTACTTC. The V gene is TRBV6-6, the J gene TRBJ2-7; 9 positions agree with TRBD1. The CDR3 loop spans 14 amino acids. The junction had 6 bases not matched to a gene; V was cut back by 7 bases and J by 2 bases. Looked up from germline, CDR1 is MNHNY and CDR2 is SVGAGI (reference sequence).

This chain connects TRBV7-8 to TRBJ2-7; D unresolved. This CDR3 is 13 amino acids long. V dropped 5 bases and J dropped 3 bases, with 11 bases sitting between them. Germline CDR1 reads SGHVS; CDR2 reads FQNEAQ. This CDR3 is CASSVGRIYEQYF. CDR3 DNA sequence: TGTGCCAGCAGCGTAGGGCGGATCTACGAGCAGTACTTC. Supplemented by reference TRBV7-8 and TRBJ2-7, the full variable domain reads GAGVSQSPRYKVAKRGQDVALRCDPISGHVSLFWYQQALGQGPEFLTYFQNEAQLDKSGLPSDRFFAERPEGSVSTLKIQRTQQEDSAVYLCASSVGRIYEQYFGPGTRLTVT.

This chain uses TRBV7-2 with TRBJ1-5; D uncertain. The germline CDR1 and CDR2 sequences are SGHTA and FQGNSA. Trimming pared 3 bases from V and 0 bases from J, leaving 6 bases between. This CDR3 comprises 14 residues. Here the CDR3 reads CASSFRDSNQPQHF. The CDR3 nucleotides read TGTGCCAGCAGCTTCCGGGATAGCAATCAGCCCCAGCATTTT.

V usage is TRBV2 and J usage is TRBJ1-1; D might be TRBD1 (6 bases). The CDR3 spans 12 residues. Germline V CDR1 and CDR2: SNHLY, FYNNEI. The V gene lost 4 bases and the J gene lost 7 bases, with 10 bases spanning the gap. This chain's CDR3 is CASSVQGLEAFF. The CDR3 DNA sequence: TGTGCCAGCAGTGTACAGGGTCTTGAAGCTTTCTTT.

The chain uses TRBV28 and TRBJ1-3; D uncertain. The length of the CDR3 is 11 residues. V lost 3 bases to trimming and J lost 7 bases, with 4 bases between them. Germline V gives CDR1 MDHEN, CDR2 SYDVKM. CDR3: CASSFWNTIYF. DNA of the CDR3: TGTGCCAGCAGTTTTTGGAACACCATATATTTT.

V is TRBV7-9 and J is TRBJ1-4; the D gene is possibly TRBD1 (5 bases). V was pared by 3 bases and J by 2 bases, with 13 bases between. The CDR3 loop spans 16 amino acids. Germline CDR1 is SEHNR and CDR2 is FQNEAQ (reference sequence). DNA of the CDR3: TGTGCCAGCAGCTTTCCCTCGCAGGGTACTAATGAAAAACTGTTTTTT. It specifies CASSFPSQGTNEKLFF.

The chain recombines TRBV6-1 with TRBJ2-5, with TRBD2 matching 9 bases. The CDR3 extends over 18 amino acids. Germline trimming cut 3 bases from V and 2 bases from J; bases unmatched to any gene: 13. Germline CDR1 reads MNHNS; CDR2 reads SASEGT. The CDR3 nucleotides read TGTGCCAGCAGTGACCCGGGATCGTCTAGCGGGGTACAAGAGACCCAGTACTTC. Translating it yields CASSDPGSSSGVQETQYF.

The sample holds a few counts of this clone. CDR3 coding DNA: TGTGCCAGCAGTGATACCCCTCAACAGGGGGCCGTGGTAGAAGCTTTCTTT. It is translated as CASSDTPQQGAVVEAFF. The rearrangement uses TRBV6-1 and TRBJ1-1, with 9 positions matching TRBD1. Germline lookup yields CDR1 MNHNS and CDR2 SASEGT. The CDR3 totals 17 residues. J lost 8 bases, V lost 3 bases, and 16 bases had no gene match.

The chain employs TRBV9 and TRBJ2-2; D not certain. Germline CDR1 and CDR2: SGDLS and YYNGEE. This CDR3 contains 15 residues. V lost 0 bases and J 3 bases, leaving 9 bases between the germline ends. CDR3 bases: TGTGCCAGCAGCGTAGAATCTGGATACACCGGGGAGCTGTTTTTT. Its protein product is CASSVESGYTGELFF.

CDR3 in DNA: TGTGCCAGCAGGGAAACAGAAGCCACCGGGGAGCTGTTTTTT. As protein: CASRETEATGELFF. The chain joins TRBV2 to TRBJ2-2; D is uncertain. CDR3 length: 14 amino acids. CDR1 is SNHLY and CDR2 is FYNNEI in the germline V gene. Trimming took off 6 bases at V and 4 bases at J, with 12 bases between the two ends.

The CDR3 is CASSPSEEYGYTF. The CDR3, as DNA: TGTGCCAGCTCCCCTAGTGAGGAATATGGCTACACCTTC. The V and J genes are TRBV18 and TRBJ1-2; D unresolved. The CDR3 is made up of 13 amino acids. Trimming shortened V by 6 bases and J by 5 bases, and 13 bases separated the two germline ends. Germline CDR1 is KGHSH and CDR2 is LQKENI.